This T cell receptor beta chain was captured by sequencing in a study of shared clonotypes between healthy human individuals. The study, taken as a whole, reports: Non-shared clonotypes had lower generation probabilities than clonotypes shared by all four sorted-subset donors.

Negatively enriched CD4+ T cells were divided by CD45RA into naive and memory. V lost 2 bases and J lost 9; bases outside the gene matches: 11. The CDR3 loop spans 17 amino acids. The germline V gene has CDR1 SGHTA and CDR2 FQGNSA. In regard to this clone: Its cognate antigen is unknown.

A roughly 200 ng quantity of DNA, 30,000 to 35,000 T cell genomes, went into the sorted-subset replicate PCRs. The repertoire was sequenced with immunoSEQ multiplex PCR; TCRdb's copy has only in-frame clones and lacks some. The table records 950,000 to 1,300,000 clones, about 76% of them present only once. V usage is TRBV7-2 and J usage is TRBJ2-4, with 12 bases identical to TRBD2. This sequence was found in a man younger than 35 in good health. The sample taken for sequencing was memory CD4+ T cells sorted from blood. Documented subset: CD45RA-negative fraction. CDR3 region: CASSLNRLAGAGGIQYF. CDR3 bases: TGTGCCAGCAGCTTAAACCGACTAGCGGGAGCAGGGGGCATTCAGTACTTC.